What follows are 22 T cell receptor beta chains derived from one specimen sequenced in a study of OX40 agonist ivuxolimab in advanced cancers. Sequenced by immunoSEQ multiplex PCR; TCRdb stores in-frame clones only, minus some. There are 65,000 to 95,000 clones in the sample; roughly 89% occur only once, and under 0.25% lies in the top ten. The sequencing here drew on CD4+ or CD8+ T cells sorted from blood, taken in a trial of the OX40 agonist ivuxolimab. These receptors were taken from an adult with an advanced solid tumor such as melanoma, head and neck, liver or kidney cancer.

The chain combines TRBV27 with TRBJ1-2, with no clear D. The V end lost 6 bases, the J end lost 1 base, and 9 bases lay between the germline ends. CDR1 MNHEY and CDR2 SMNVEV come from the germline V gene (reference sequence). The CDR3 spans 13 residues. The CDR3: CASRPADNYGYTF. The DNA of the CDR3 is TGTGCCAGCAGACCGGCAGATAACTATGGCTACACCTTC.

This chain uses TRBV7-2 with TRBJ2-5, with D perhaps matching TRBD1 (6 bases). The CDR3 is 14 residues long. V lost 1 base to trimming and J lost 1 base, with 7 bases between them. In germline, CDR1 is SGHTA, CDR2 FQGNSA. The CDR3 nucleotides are TGTGCCAGCAGCTTAGGAGGGGGCCAAGAGACCCAGTACTTC. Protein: CASSLGGGQETQYF.

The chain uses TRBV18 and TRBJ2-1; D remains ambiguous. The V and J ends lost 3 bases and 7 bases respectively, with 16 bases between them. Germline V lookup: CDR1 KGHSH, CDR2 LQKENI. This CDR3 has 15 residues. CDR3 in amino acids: CASSPPGGLGNEQFF. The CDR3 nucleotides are TGTGCCAGCTCACCCCCCGGTGGGCTGGGGAATGAGCAGTTCTTC.

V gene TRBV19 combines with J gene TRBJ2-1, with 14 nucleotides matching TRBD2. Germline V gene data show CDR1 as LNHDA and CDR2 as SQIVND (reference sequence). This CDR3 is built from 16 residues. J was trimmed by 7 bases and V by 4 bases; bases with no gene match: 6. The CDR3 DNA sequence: TGTGCCAGTAGTACTCGGACTAGCGGGGGGAGGAATGAGCAGTTCTTC. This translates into CASSTRTSGGRNEQFF.

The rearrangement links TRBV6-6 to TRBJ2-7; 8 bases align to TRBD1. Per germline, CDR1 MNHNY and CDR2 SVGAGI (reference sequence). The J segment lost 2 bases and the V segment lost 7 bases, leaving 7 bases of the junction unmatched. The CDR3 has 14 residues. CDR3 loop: CASISRTGTYEQYF. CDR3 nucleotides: TGTGCCAGCATCTCCAGGACAGGGACCTACGAGCAGTACTTC.

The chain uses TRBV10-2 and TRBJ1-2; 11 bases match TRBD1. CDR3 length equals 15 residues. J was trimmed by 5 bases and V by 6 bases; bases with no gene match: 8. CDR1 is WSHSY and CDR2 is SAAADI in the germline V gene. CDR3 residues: CASRPGQGGLYGYTF. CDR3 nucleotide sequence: TGCGCCAGCAGGCCGGGACAGGGGGGATTGTATGGCTACACCTTC.

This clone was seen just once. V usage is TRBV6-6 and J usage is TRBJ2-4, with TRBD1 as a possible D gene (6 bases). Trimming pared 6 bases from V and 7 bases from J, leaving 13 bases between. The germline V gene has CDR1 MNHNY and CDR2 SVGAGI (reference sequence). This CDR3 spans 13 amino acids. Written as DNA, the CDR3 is TGTGCCAGCAGAGCAGGGGATTCCAACATTCAGTACTTC. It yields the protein CASRAGDSNIQYF.

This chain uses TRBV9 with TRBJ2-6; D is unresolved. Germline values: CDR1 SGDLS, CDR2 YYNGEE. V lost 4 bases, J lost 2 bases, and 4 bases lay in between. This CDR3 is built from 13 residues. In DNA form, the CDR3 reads TGTGCCAGCAGCCGAGCTGGGGCCAACGTCCTGACTTTC. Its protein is CASSRAGANVLTF.

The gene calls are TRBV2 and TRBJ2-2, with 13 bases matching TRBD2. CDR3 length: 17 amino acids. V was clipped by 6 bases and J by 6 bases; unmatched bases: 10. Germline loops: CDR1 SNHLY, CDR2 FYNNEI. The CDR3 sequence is CASRETSGRFHPGELFF. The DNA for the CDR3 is TGTGCCAGCAGGGAGACTAGCGGGAGGTTCCACCCCGGGGAGCTGTTTTTT.

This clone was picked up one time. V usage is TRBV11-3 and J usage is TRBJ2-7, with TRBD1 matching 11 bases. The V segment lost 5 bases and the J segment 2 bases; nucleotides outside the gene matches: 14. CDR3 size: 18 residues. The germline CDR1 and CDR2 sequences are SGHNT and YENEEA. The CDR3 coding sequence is TGTGCCAGCAGCGCCGGGACAGGGGGTACCCTTACCCCCTACGAGCAGTACTTC. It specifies CASSAGTGGTLTPYEQYF.

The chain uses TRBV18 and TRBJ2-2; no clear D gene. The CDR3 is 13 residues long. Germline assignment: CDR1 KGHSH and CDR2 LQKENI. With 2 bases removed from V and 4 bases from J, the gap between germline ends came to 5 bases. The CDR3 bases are TGTGCCAGCTCACCAGTTGGCACCGGGGAGCTGTTTTTT. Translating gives CASSPVGTGELFF.

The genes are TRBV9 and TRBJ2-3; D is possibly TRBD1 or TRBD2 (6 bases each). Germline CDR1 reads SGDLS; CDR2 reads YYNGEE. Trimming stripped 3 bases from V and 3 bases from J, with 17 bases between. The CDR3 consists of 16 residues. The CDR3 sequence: CASSDRRGAGTDTQYF. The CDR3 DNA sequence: TGTGCCAGCAGCGACCGCAGGGGCGCGGGGACAGATACGCAGTATTTT.

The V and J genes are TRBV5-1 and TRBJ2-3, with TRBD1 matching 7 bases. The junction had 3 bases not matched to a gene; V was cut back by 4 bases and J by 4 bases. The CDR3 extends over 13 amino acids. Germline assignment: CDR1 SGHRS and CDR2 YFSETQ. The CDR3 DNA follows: TGCGCCAGCAGCGCCAGGGGGTCAGATACGCAGTATTTT. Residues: CASSARGSDTQYF.

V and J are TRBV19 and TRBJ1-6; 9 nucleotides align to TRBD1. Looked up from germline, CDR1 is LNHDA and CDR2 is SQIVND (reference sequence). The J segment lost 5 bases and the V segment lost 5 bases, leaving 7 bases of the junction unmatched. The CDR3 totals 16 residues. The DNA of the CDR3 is TGTGCCAGTAGTCTACAGGGGGCCAAAAATAATTCACCCCTCCACTTT. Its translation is CASSLQGAKNNSPLHF.

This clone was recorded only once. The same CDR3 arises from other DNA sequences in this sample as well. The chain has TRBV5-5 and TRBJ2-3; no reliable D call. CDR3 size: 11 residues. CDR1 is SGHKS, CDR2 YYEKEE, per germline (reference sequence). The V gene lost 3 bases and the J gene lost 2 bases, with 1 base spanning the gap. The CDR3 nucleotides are TGTGCCAGCAGCTCCACAGATACGCAGTATTTT. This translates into CASSSTDTQYF.

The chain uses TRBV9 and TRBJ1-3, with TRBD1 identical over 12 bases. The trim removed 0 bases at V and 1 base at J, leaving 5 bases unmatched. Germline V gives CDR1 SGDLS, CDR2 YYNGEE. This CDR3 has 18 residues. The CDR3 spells CASSVALGQGASGNTIYF. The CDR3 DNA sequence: TGTGCCAGCAGCGTAGCATTGGGACAGGGGGCTTCTGGAAACACCATATATTTT.

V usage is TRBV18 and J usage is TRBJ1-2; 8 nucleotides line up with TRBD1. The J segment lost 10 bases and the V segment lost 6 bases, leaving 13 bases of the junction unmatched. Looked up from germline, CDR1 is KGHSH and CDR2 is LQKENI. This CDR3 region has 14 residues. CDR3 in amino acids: CASSSGTGPIDYTF. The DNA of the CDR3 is TGTGCCAGCTCCTCCGGGACAGGTCCGATCGACTACACCTTC.

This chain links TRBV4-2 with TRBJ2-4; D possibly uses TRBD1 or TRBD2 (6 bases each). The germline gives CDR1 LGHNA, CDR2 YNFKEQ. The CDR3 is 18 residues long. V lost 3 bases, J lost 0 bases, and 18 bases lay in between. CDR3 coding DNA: TGTGCCAGCAGCCAGGGGGCCCCGGGGGCGGGAGCCAAAAACATTCAGTACTTC. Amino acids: CASSQGAPGAGAKNIQYF.

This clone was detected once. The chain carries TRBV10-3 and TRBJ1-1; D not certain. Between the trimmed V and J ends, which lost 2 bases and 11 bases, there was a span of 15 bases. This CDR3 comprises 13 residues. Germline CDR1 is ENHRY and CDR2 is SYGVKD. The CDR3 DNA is TGTGCCATCAGTGAGCCGCCATCGGCGCACGCTTTCTTT. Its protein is CAISEPPSAHAFF.

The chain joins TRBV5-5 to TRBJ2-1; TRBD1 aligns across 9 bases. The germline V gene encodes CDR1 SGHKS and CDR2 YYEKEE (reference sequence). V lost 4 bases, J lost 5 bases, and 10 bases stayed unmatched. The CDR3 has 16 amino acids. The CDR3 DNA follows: TGTGCCAGCAGCCAGACGTGGGACAGGGTTGACAATGAGCAGTTCTTC. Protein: CASSQTWDRVDNEQFF.

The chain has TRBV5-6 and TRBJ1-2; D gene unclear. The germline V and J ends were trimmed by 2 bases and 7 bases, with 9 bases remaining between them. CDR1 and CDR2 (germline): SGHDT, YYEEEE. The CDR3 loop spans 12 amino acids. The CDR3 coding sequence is TGTGCCAGCAGCTTCGGTGGTGGTGGCTACACCTTC. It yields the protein CASSFGGGGYTF.

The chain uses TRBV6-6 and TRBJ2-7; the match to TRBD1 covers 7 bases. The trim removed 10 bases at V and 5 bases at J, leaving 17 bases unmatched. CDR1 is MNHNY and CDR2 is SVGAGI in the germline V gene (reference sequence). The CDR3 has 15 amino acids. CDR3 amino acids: CATHPSGDRVNEQYV. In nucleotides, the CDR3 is TGTGCCACCCACCCCTCCGGTGACAGGGTAAACGAGCAGTACGTC.